The clone carrying this T cell receptor (beta chain) has more than one count but fewer than ten. A second PCR of 7 to 11 cycles used a sample-barcoded 5' primer and a J-beta primer mix. Each cDNA molecule carried a tag from a template-switch adaptor that contained 12 random nucleotides. TCRdb itself ran the 5' RACE reads through MiXCR, one entry per CDR3 protein. The sample includes 700,000 to 900,000 distinct CDR3 sequences, roughly 24% of them seen just once. This entry is derived from a study of blood T cells in healthy people across ages. J lost 11 bases, V lost 4 bases, and 11 bases had no gene match. Germline-derived CDR1 and CDR2 are SGHRS and YFSETQ. The CDR3 contains 13 residues. This sample was also put to use in a study of T cells of mothers and their children. That study adds: The extracted RNA was employed in its entirety for cDNA synthesis, at 1.5 ug per 15 ul.

The specimen was blood. The chain couples TRBV5-1 to TRBJ2-5; 7 bases map to TRBD2. The sequence was obtained from a boy aged 10-17 years in good health. The CDR3 bases are TGCGCCAGCAGCGAAGGCGGGGGTGGTGCTCAGTACTTC. Its protein is CASSEGGGGAQYF.